The 27 T cell receptor beta chains presented below share a single source sample, sequenced in a study of blood T cell repertoires in COVID-19 (dated by TCRdb to 2018 to 2021). The library was obtained by the immunoSEQ multiplex PCR assay. Sourced from immuneACCESS, this table was stored by TCRdb with only in-frame sequences that have V and J called. A share of the clones is absent; for the studies checked, an unresolved V gene accounts for under half, and the remainder has no known explanation. The sample table records around 83,000 clones; about 84% of these occur just once. The ten largest clones capture roughly 15% of the sample. The sequenced sample was peripheral blood. The receptors shown here come from a woman aged 65 to 85 with acute or convalescent COVID-19.

The V gene is TRBV19, the J gene TRBJ1-5, with D perhaps matching TRBD1 (6 bases). The CDR3 extends over 15 amino acids. Germline V lookup: CDR1 LNHDA, CDR2 SQIVND (reference sequence). Between the trimmed V and J ends, which lost 8 bases and 4 bases, there was a span of 18 bases. The CDR3 DNA reads TGTGCCAGTGCTAGGGGGGGCCGGCTTAATCAGCCCCAGCATTTT. Its protein is CASARGGRLNQPQHF.

The genes are TRBV28 and TRBJ2-7; D might be TRBD1 (6 bases). Germline CDR1 reads MDHEN; CDR2 reads SYDVKM. The CDR3 is 11 amino acids. Trimming stripped 7 bases from V and 7 bases from J, with 11 bases between. CDR3 in DNA: TGTGCCAGCACAGGGGTGGGGGAGCAGTACGTC. It encodes CASTGVGEQYV.

The J gene is TRBJ2-1, the V gene TRBV28, with TRBD2 matching 9 bases. CDR1 and CDR2 (germline): MDHEN, SYDVKM. V lost 6 bases, J lost 8 bases, and 11 bases stayed unmatched. The CDR3 is made up of 15 amino acids. Here the CDR3 reads CASSAGGRTHDEQFF. CDR3 nucleotide sequence: TGTGCCAGCAGCGCGGGGGGGCGGACCCACGATGAGCAGTTCTTC. Complete variable domain (other parts from reference TRBV28 and TRBJ2-1): DVKVTQSSRYLVKRTGEKVFLECVQDMDHENMFWYRQDPGLGLRLIYFSYDVKMKEKGDIPEGYSVSREKKERFSLILESASTNQTSMYLCASSAGGRTHDEQFFGPGTRLTVL.

The chain recombines TRBV14 with TRBJ1-1, with TRBD1 as a possible D gene (6 bases). This CDR3 has 17 amino acids. Looked up from germline, CDR1 is SGHDN and CDR2 is FVKESK. V lost 0 bases and J 0 bases, leaving 14 bases between the germline ends. This CDR3 reads CASSQDLGTYMNTEAFF. The CDR3 region has the DNA TGTGCCAGCAGCCAAGATCTGGGGACATATATGAACACTGAAGCTTTCTTT. Full variable domain (outside the CDR3, taken from reference TRBV14 and TRBJ1-1): EAGVTQFPSHSVIEKGQTVTLRCDPISGHDNLYWYRRVMGKEIKFLLHFVKESKQDESGMPNNRFLAERTGGTYSTLKVQPAELEDSGVYFCASSQDLGTYMNTEAFFGQGTRLTVV.

The chain joins TRBV19 to TRBJ2-6; 10 bases fit TRBD1. J was trimmed by 0 bases and V by 5 bases; bases with no gene match: 4. The germline gives CDR1 LNHDA, CDR2 SQIVND (reference sequence). There are 17 residues in the CDR3. CDR3 amino acids: CASSVTGGNSGANVLTF. In nucleotides, the CDR3 is TGTGCCAGTAGTGTGACAGGGGGCAACTCTGGGGCCAACGTCCTGACTTTC.

The chain recombines TRBV28 with TRBJ2-7; 8 bases line up with TRBD2. Per germline, CDR1 MDHEN and CDR2 SYDVKM. V lost 6 bases to trimming and J lost 0 bases; unmatched junction nucleotides: 13. This CDR3 has 17 residues. CDR3 loop: CASSPGGAGVFSYEQYV. The CDR3 nucleotides are TGTGCCAGCAGCCCCGGGGGGGCCGGGGTCTTCTCCTACGAGCAGTACGTC.

This chain links TRBV28 with TRBJ1-6; 9 bases agree with TRBD1. V shed 8 bases and J 7 bases; nucleotides not matched to a gene: 9. Germline CDR1 reads MDHEN; CDR2 reads SYDVKM. The length of the CDR3 is 15 residues. Here the CDR3 reads CASRRQGEWNSPLHF. CDR3 bases: TGTGCCAGCCGCAGACAGGGGGAGTGGAATTCACCCCTCCACTTT.

The chain recombines TRBV7-2 with TRBJ2-5, with a weak D call TRBD1 (5 bases). This CDR3 spans 15 amino acids. CDR1 and CDR2 (germline): SGHTA, FQGNSA. Trimming left V 0 bases short and J 4 bases short, with 12 bases between. The CDR3 DNA is TGTGCCAGCAGCTTAGCGCTGGCAGGGCGAGAGACCCAGTACTTC. Translating gives CASSLALAGRETQYF.

V is TRBV6-5 and J is TRBJ1-2; D may be TRBD1 (5 bases). This CDR3 contains 16 residues. Germline CDR1 and CDR2: MNHEY and SVGAGI. The ends were cut back, 2 bases at V and 3 bases at J, with 16 bases in the middle. As DNA, the CDR3 is TGTGCCAGCAGTTACGGACCGGGGGAGCCGTACTATGGCTACACCTTC. Translation gives CASSYGPGEPYYGYTF.

V is TRBV27 and J is TRBJ1-1; 9 nucleotides line up with TRBD1. The CDR3 runs to 13 residues. In germline, CDR1 is MNHEY, CDR2 SMNVEV (reference sequence). V trimming: 3 bases; J trimming: 4 bases; junction bases outside the gene matches: 0. DNA of the CDR3: TGTGCCAGCAGTTTGGACAGGGGCACTGAAGCTTTCTTT. Protein product: CASSLDRGTEAFF.

This chain joins TRBV6-2 or TRBV6-3 and TRBJ2-1; possibly TRBD1 for D (5 bases). CDR1 and CDR2 (germline): MNHEY, SVGEGT. V lost 5 bases to trimming and J lost 7 bases, with 12 bases between them. This CDR3 region has 13 residues. The CDR3 region has the DNA TGTGCCAGCAGTCCCTTTAGGGGAAATGAGCAGTTCTTC. It encodes CASSPFRGNEQFF.

The chain couples TRBV7-7 to TRBJ2-2; TRBD2 aligns across 9 bases. CDR1 SSHAT and CDR2 FNYEAQ come from the germline V gene (reference sequence). Germline trimming cut 3 bases from V and 1 base from J; bases unmatched to any gene: 3. The CDR3 is 16 amino acids. DNA for the CDR3: TGTGCCAGCAGCTTTCTAGCGGGATTGAACACCGGGGAGCTGTTTTTT. It specifies CASSFLAGLNTGELFF.

The chain links TRBV6-4 to TRBJ2-2; D ambiguous. Germline-derived CDR1 and CDR2 are MRHNA and SNTAGT. With 4 bases removed from V and 1 base from J, the gap between germline ends came to 7 bases. The CDR3 extends over 14 amino acids. The CDR3 DNA follows: TGTGCCAGCAGTGTTGAGAAGAACACCGGGGAGCTGTTTTTT. Amino acid sequence: CASSVEKNTGELFF.

The V call is TRBV6-5, the J call TRBJ1-1; 8 nucleotides agree with TRBD1. Trimming at V came to 2 bases and at J to 2 bases, leaving 4 bases not matched to a gene. Germline loops: CDR1 MNHEY, CDR2 SVGAGI. This CDR3 spans 15 amino acids. CDR3 region: CASSYGQGYNTEAFF. DNA for the CDR3: TGTGCCAGCAGTTACGGACAGGGCTACAACACTGAAGCTTTCTTT.

V gene TRBV7-8 combines with J gene TRBJ2-3, with D tentatively TRBD2 (6 bases). The germline CDR1 and CDR2 sequences are SGHVS and FQNEAQ. The V and J ends lost 3 bases and 1 base respectively, with 11 bases between them. This CDR3 contains 15 residues. This CDR3 is CASSFRGARTDTQYF. CDR3 DNA sequence: TGTGCCAGCAGCTTCCGCGGGGCCCGCACAGATACGCAGTATTTT. Full variable domain (missing parts from reference TRBV7-8 and TRBJ2-3): GAGVSQSPRYKVAKRGQDVALRCDPISGHVSLFWYQQALGQGPEFLTYFQNEAQLDKSGLPSDRFFAERPEGSVSTLKIQRTQQEDSAVYLCASSFRGARTDTQYFGPGTRLTVL.

The sample holds one count of this clone. V is TRBV7-9 and J is TRBJ2-7; a possible D gene is TRBD1 (6 bases). CDR3 length equals 15 residues. CDR1 is SEHNR, CDR2 FQNEAQ, per germline (reference sequence). The V end was cut by 1 base, the J end by 2 bases, with 12 bases between. CDR3 in amino acids: CASSLEGHPTYEQYV. The CDR3 DNA reads as TGTGCCAGCAGCTTAGAGGGACATCCTACCTACGAGCAGTACGTC.

The chain joins TRBV20-1 to TRBJ2-7, with D perhaps matching TRBD2 (6 bases). V lost 3 bases and J lost 5, with 14 bases in between. Germline V gives CDR1 DFQATT, CDR2 SNEGSKA (reference sequence). The CDR3 has 13 amino acids. The DNA of the CDR3 is TGCAGTGCTAGTCTGGCGGGGAGCCACGAGCAGTACGTC. Translating it yields CSASLAGSHEQYV.

The rearrangement joins TRBV30 to TRBJ2-7; TRBD2 matches 7 bases. With V trimmed by 3 bases and J by 6 bases, 2 bases remained unmatched. The CDR3 extends over 11 amino acids. CDR1 is GTSNPN, CDR2 SVGIG, per germline (reference sequence). CDR3 amino acids: CAWSLAGEQYV. The CDR3, as DNA: TGTGCCTGGAGCTTAGCGGGCGAGCAGTACGTC.

This chain joins TRBV5-1 and TRBJ2-3; a possible D gene is TRBD1 (5 bases). There are 15 residues in the CDR3. Trimming removed 0 bases at V and 0 bases at J, with 8 bases between. Germline CDR1 is SGHRS and CDR2 is YFSETQ. The DNA of the CDR3 is TGCGCCAGCAGCTTGGACAGGTTGAGCACAGATACGCAGTATTTT. Translating gives CASSLDRLSTDTQYF.

This chain connects TRBV21-1 to TRBJ2-7; the table assigns TRBD1, which was not confirmed against the DNA. TRBV21-1 corresponds to a pseudogene. The CDR3 is made up of 18 amino acids. CDR3: CASSKAPQGRGFFYEQYV. The CDR3 coding sequence is TGTGCCAGCAGCAAAGCACCCCAGGGCAGGGGATTCTTCTACGAGCAGTACGTC.

The chain combines TRBV19 with TRBJ2-2; TRBD1 might be the D (5 bases). The CDR3 is 14 residues long. CDR1 LNHDA and CDR2 SQIVND come from the germline V gene (reference sequence). Trimming removed 3 bases at V and 6 bases at J, with 11 bases between. CDR3 protein: CASSIVGAPGELFF. The CDR3 coding sequence is TGTGCCAGTAGTATTGTAGGGGCGCCCGGGGAGCTGTTTTTT. Complete variable domain (other parts from reference TRBV19 and TRBJ2-2): DGGITQSPKYLFRKEGQNVTLSCEQNLNHDAMYWYRQDPGQGLRLIYYSQIVNDFQKGDIAEGYSVSREKKESFPLTVTSAQKNPTAFYLCASSIVGAPGELFFGEGSRLTVL.

The chain uses TRBV6-2 or TRBV6-3 and TRBJ2-1, with 11 positions matching TRBD2. This CDR3 is 15 amino acids long. CDR1 is MNHEY and CDR2 is SVGEGT in the germline V gene. J lost 7 bases, V lost 6 bases, and 8 bases had no gene match. The CDR3 DNA reads as TGTGCCAGCAGCTCCACTAGCGGGAGTGGTAATGAGCAGTTCTTC. Amino acid sequence: CASSSTSGSGNEQFF.

V is TRBV6-5 and J is TRBJ1-6, with TRBD1 as a possible D gene (6 bases). Germline V gene sequence: CDR1 MNHEY, CDR2 SVGAGI. CDR3 length: 12 residues. Trimming took 9 bases from V and 6 from J, leaving 9 bases between them. CDR3 loop: CASAQGNSPLHF. Written as DNA, the CDR3 is TGTGCCAGTGCACAGGGTAATTCACCCCTCCACTTT.

This clone was detected only a few times. The V and J genes are TRBV3-1 (or the pseudogene TRBV3-2) and TRBJ1-2; no definite D call. Germline assignment: CDR1 LGHDT and CDR2 YNNKEL (reference sequence). The CDR3 covers 12 residues. Trimming removed 1 base from V and 7 bases from J, with 7 bases in between. This CDR3 reads CASSQGSGGYTF. CDR3 in DNA: TGTGCCAGCAGCCAAGGCTCGGGTGGCTACACCTTC.

The count of this clone is one. In DNA form, the CDR3 reads TGTGCCAGCAGCCAGAGGCGACAGGGGGCCTGGAATGAGCAGTTCTTC. It codes for CASSQRRQGAWNEQFF. This rearrangement joins TRBV3-1 (or the pseudogene TRBV3-2) to TRBJ2-1; TRBD1 matches 10 bases. The germline gives CDR1 LGHDT, CDR2 YNNKEL (reference sequence). The J segment lost 7 bases and the V segment lost 3 bases, leaving 9 bases of the junction unmatched. This CDR3 contains 16 residues.

CDR3 protein: CASSRGASTDTQYF. In nucleotides, the CDR3 is TGTGCCAGCAGTCGGGGGGCGAGCACAGATACGCAGTATTTT. This sequence joins TRBV6-5 and TRBJ2-3; perhaps TRBD2 as D (7 bases). The germline CDR1 and CDR2 sequences are MNHEY and SVGAGI. V was cut by 5 bases and J by 0 bases, with 9 bases left in between. This CDR3 region has 14 residues.

This clone was detected only once. This chain joins TRBV6-5 and TRBJ1-2; TRBD1 matches at 7 bases. Losses at the gene ends were 4 bases for V and 6 bases for J; bases not matched to a gene: 5. Germline assignment: CDR1 MNHEY and CDR2 SVGAGI. CDR3 length equals 13 residues. The CDR3 DNA follows: TGTGCCAGCAGTTTTGAAGGGGGCGATGGCTACACCTTC. Translating gives CASSFEGGDGYTF.